A selection of T cell receptor beta chains follows, all from one sample in a study of blood T cell repertoires in COVID-19. The assay was immunoSEQ multiplex PCR, and TCRdb's table has in-frame clones only and misses some. The sample contains about 220,000 clones, roughly nine tenths of which appear only once. Sequencing input: peripheral blood. Receptors originate from a man aged 35-49 years with acute or convalescent COVID-19. CDR3s include the opening cysteine and the closing phenylalanine or tryptophan. Fields, in order: clone size, J gene, D gene, V gene, CDR3 protein, CDR3 DNA. D genes are given only for firm matches. Clone size is given for some rows only: seen once, a few or many times, or a class if the clone is expanded.

clone size: once; J gene: TRBJ1-4; D gene: .; V gene: TRBV28; CDR3 protein: CASSLDRGREKLFF; CDR3 DNA: TGTGCCAGCAGTTTAGATAGGGGCCGTGAAAAACTGTTTTTT
clone size: .; J gene: TRBJ1-2; D gene: TRBD1; V gene: TRBV7-9; CDR3 protein: CASSFGQVGDYGYTF; CDR3 DNA: TGTGCCAGCAGCTTTGGACAGGTGGGAGACTATGGCTACACCTTC
clone size: .; J gene: TRBJ2-3; D gene: TRBD2; V gene: TRBV3-1/TRBV3-2; CDR3 protein: CASSRRGDTQYF; CDR3 DNA: TGTGCCAGCAGCCGGCGGGGGGATACGCAGTATTTT
clone size: .; J gene: TRBJ2-6; D gene: .; V gene: TRBV10-1; CDR3 protein: CASSSLTGSGANVLTF; CDR3 DNA: TGCGCCAGCAGTTCTCTGACAGGCTCTGGGGCCAACGTCCTGACTTTC
clone size: .; J gene: TRBJ2-6; D gene: .; V gene: TRBV6-6; CDR3 protein: CASSHPDRSGANVLTF; CDR3 DNA: TGTGCCAGCAGTCACCCCGACAGGTCCGGGGCCAACGTCCTGACTTTC
clone size: .; J gene: TRBJ1-2; D gene: TRBD1; V gene: TRBV19; CDR3 protein: CASSQTGGYPYGYTF; CDR3 DNA: TGTGCCAGTAGCCAGACAGGGGGTTACCCCTATGGCTACACCTTC
clone size: .; J gene: TRBJ2-1; D gene: TRBD2; V gene: TRBV5-1; CDR3 protein: CASSSGTSELSEQFF; CDR3 DNA: TGCGCCAGCAGCTCCGGGACTAGCGAGCTCTCGGAGCAGTTCTTC
clone size: .; J gene: TRBJ1-1; D gene: .; V gene: TRBV27; CDR3 protein: CASSPAGRVTEAFF; CDR3 DNA: TGTGCCAGCAGTCCAGCGGGAAGGGTCACTGAAGCTTTCTTT
clone size: once; J gene: TRBJ2-7; D gene: .; V gene: TRBV18; CDR3 protein: CASSSPEGFPREQYF; CDR3 DNA: TGTGCCAGCTCATCCCCGGAGGGATTCCCAAGGGAGCAGTACTTC
clone size: .; J gene: TRBJ2-6; D gene: TRBD1; V gene: TRBV2; CDR3 protein: CASSEWITGAHSGANVLTF; CDR3 DNA: TGTGCCAGCAGTGAATGGATAACAGGGGCCCACTCTGGGGCCAACGTCCTGACTTTC
clone size: once; J gene: TRBJ2-5; D gene: .; V gene: TRBV19; CDR3 protein: CASSAGSQETQYF; CDR3 DNA: TGTGCCAGTAGCGCGGGTTCCCAAGAGACCCAGTACTTC
clone size: once; J gene: TRBJ2-4; D gene: TRBD2; V gene: TRBV4-3; CDR3 protein: CASSQIRTSGSPNIQYF; CDR3 DNA: TGCGCCAGCAGCCAAATCCGGACTAGCGGGAGTCCCAACATTCAGTACTTC
clone size: .; J gene: TRBJ1-5; D gene: .; V gene: TRBV7-9; CDR3 protein: CASSLIPGEPQHF; CDR3 DNA: TGTGCCAGCAGCTTAATTCCAGGGGAGCCCCAGCATTTT
clone size: .; J gene: TRBJ2-5; D gene: TRBD1; V gene: TRBV28; CDR3 protein: CASRYLGQGVKTQYF; CDR3 DNA: TGTGCCAGCAGGTATCTGGGACAGGGAGTCAAGACCCAGTACTTC
clone size: .; J gene: TRBJ2-5; D gene: TRBD2; V gene: TRBV4-3; CDR3 protein: CASSHGRWGTSGIETQYF; CDR3 DNA: TGCGCCAGCAGCCACGGAAGATGGGGGACTAGCGGGATTGAGACCCAGTACTTC
clone size: .; J gene: TRBJ1-2; D gene: .; V gene: TRBV7-9; CDR3 protein: CASSLLGRVVGYTF; CDR3 DNA: TGTGCCAGCAGCTTACTTGGCAGGGTAGTTGGCTACACCTTC
clone size: .; J gene: TRBJ2-2; D gene: .; V gene: TRBV30; CDR3 protein: CAWSPGNTGELFF; CDR3 DNA: TGTGCCTGGAGCCCCGGGAACACCGGGGAGCTGTTTTTT
clone size: .; J gene: TRBJ2-7; D gene: .; V gene: TRBV27; CDR3 protein: CASSTGPTYEQYF; CDR3 DNA: TGTGCCAGCAGTACGGGTCCGACCTACGAGCAGTACTTC
clone size: .; J gene: TRBJ2-1; D gene: TRBD2; V gene: TRBV4-1; CDR3 protein: CASSQDTSGVYNEQFF; CDR3 DNA: TGCGCCAGCAGCCAAGATACTAGCGGGGTCTACAATGAGCAGTTCTTC
clone size: once; J gene: TRBJ2-7; D gene: .; V gene: TRBV7-2; CDR3 protein: CASSPKAVGTYEQYF; CDR3 DNA: TGTGCCAGCAGCCCCAAAGCGGTGGGAACTTACGAGCAGTACTTC
clone size: .; J gene: TRBJ1-2; D gene: .; V gene: TRBV5-1; CDR3 protein: CASSLTGHYGYTF; CDR3 DNA: TGCGCCAGCAGCTTAACAGGACACTATGGCTACACCTTC
clone size: .; J gene: TRBJ2-7; D gene: .; V gene: TRBV29-1; CDR3 protein: CSVRSARGGEQYF; CDR3 DNA: TGCAGCGTCCGCTCCGCCAGGGGCGGCGAGCAGTACTTC
clone size: .; J gene: TRBJ2-2; D gene: TRBD2; V gene: TRBV6-6; CDR3 protein: CASRDSGRAFSGELFF; CDR3 DNA: TGTGCCAGCAGAGATAGCGGGAGGGCCTTTTCCGGGGAGCTGTTTTTT
clone size: few; J gene: TRBJ1-1; D gene: .; V gene: TRBV2; CDR3 protein: CATSLLHEAFF; CDR3 DNA: TGTGCCACCTCTTTGTTACATGAAGCTTTCTTT
clone size: .; J gene: TRBJ2-7; D gene: TRBD2; V gene: TRBV27; CDR3 protein: CATWTSGRYEQYF; CDR3 DNA: TGTGCCACCTGGACTAGCGGACGCTACGAGCAGTACTTC
clone size: .; J gene: TRBJ2-5; D gene: .; V gene: TRBV11-2; CDR3 protein: CASSLRSGRGETQYF; CDR3 DNA: TGTGCCAGCAGCTTAAGATCGGGGCGGGGAGAGACCCAGTACTTC
clone size: .; J gene: TRBJ2-3; D gene: TRBD2; V gene: TRBV29-1; CDR3 protein: CSVEYGRATDTQYF; CDR3 DNA: TGCAGCGTTGAATACGGGAGGGCCACAGATACGCAGTATTTT
clone size: .; J gene: TRBJ2-7; D gene: .; V gene: TRBV9; CDR3 protein: CASSVALANEQYF; CDR3 DNA: TGTGCCAGCAGCGTAGCTCTAGCGAACGAGCAGTACTTC
clone size: once; J gene: TRBJ1-4; D gene: TRBD1; V gene: TRBV7-2; CDR3 protein: CASSSGQGTYRPGEKLFF; CDR3 DNA: TGTGCCAGCAGCTCGGGACAGGGGACCTACAGACCTGGTGAAAAACTGTTTTTT
clone size: .; J gene: TRBJ2-1; D gene: TRBD2; V gene: TRBV6-6; CDR3 protein: CASSLVLAGGDEQFF; CDR3 DNA: TGTGCCAGCAGTCTCGTACTAGCGGGAGGGGATGAGCAGTTCTTC
clone size: .; J gene: TRBJ1-2; D gene: TRBD1; V gene: TRBV29-1; CDR3 protein: CSVEELGAGGVGYTF; CDR3 DNA: TGCAGCGTTGAAGAGTTGGGGGCAGGGGGCGTAGGCTACACCTTC
clone size: .; J gene: TRBJ2-5; D gene: TRBD1; V gene: TRBV27; CDR3 protein: CASSPRWDRQETQYF; CDR3 DNA: TGTGCCAGCAGTCCTCGCTGGGACAGACAAGAGACCCAGTACTTC
clone size: once; J gene: TRBJ1-3; D gene: TRBD1; V gene: TRBV18; CDR3 protein: CASSPLDRAGNTIYF; CDR3 DNA: TGTGCCAGCTCACCGCTCGACAGGGCTGGAAACACCATATATTTT
clone size: .; J gene: TRBJ2-7; D gene: .; V gene: TRBV30; CDR3 protein: CAWSVIGKAYEQYF; CDR3 DNA: TGTGCCTGGAGTGTAATCGGGAAAGCCTACGAGCAGTACTTC
clone size: once; J gene: TRBJ2-7; D gene: .; V gene: TRBV28; CDR3 protein: CASSSPDSLSYEQYF; CDR3 DNA: TGTGCCAGCAGTTCGCCAGACAGTCTCTCCTACGAGCAGTACTTC